This T cell receptor beta chain was sequenced during a study of response to subunit inactivated influenza vaccine. Overall study results and limits: It was suggested by the authors that few new T cells are recruited by each seasonal influenza vaccination.

Of note for this clonotype: Antigen: not known.

From the RT-PCR reads, TCRdb called clonotypes with MiXCR, one entry per CDR3 protein. The sample lists about 530,000 distinct CDR3 sequences; approximately 12% were seen once. This sequence originates from a man in his fifties who received an inactivated influenza vaccine. Sample: PBMCs from blood, taken on the day of vaccination.

CDR3 amino acids: CASSRGDRGETQYF. The CDR3 region has the DNA TGTGCCAGCAGTCGTGGGGACAGGGGAGAGACCCAGTACTTC. J is TRBJ2-5 and V is TRBV12-3 or TRBV12-4, with 10 bases fitting TRBD1. CDR3 length equals 14 residues. Losses at the gene ends were 5 bases for V and 4 bases for J; bases not matched to a gene: 4.